These 17 T cell receptor beta chains originate from one sample sequenced in a study of glioma-infiltrating T cells (dated by TCRdb to 2016 to 2018). The sequencing machine was an Illumina MiSeq. The iRepertoire nested amplicon-rescue multiplex PCR (arm-PCR) platform was used to amplify TCR alpha and beta CDR3 regions from RNA. In TCRdb, the public reads were trimmed at Q25 with fastp and aligned with MiXCR, with productive beta chains retained. Each CDR3 protein gets just one entry, which takes the most common genes and DNA from the rows behind it. The sample table lists fewer than 200,000 distinct CDR3 sequences, about 32% of them with a count of one. 20% to 25% of the sample rests with the top ten. The specimen sequenced was glioma tissue, nonneoplastic brain tissue, or PBMCs (not recorded which). These receptors were obtained from a human donor with low-grade glioma or glioblastoma, undergoing nonglioma brain surgery, or in good health (not recorded which).

This clonotype was observed at least ten times. A much larger clone sits a single nucleotide away, making a read error possible. The chain is built from TRBV6-5 and TRBJ2-5, with unresolved D. Germline CDR1 and CDR2: MNHEY and SVGAGI. The CDR3 is 11 residues long. V lost 1 base and J 5 bases, leaving 2 bases between the germline ends. CDR3 loop: CASSYLETQYF. CDR3 coding DNA: TGTGCCAGCAGTTACTTGGAGACCCAGTACTTC.

This clonotype was recorded a few times. The rearrangement uses TRBV30 and TRBJ2-7; 9 bases fit TRBD1. The ends lost 0 bases at V and 5 bases at J; junction bases unmatched: 8. The CDR3 is made up of 15 amino acids. CDR1 and CDR2 from the germline V gene are GTSNPN and SVGIG (reference sequence). CDR3 region: CAWSVRDRDRNEQYF. For the CDR3, the DNA is TGTGCCTGGAGTGTACGGGACAGGGATCGCAACGAGCAGTACTTC.

Of note for this clonotype: Since a much larger clone is just one base distant, this may be a read error. The chain combines TRBV18 with TRBJ2-7; D is uncertain. The J call may be mistaken, given a closer DNA end match to TRBJ2-1. CDR1 and CDR2 (germline): KGHSH, LQKENI. This CDR3 has 15 residues. The CDR3 sequence: CASSPERIPDNEQFF. The CDR3 nucleotides are TGTGCCAGCTCACCAGAACGAATACCCGACAATGAGCAGTTCTTC.

The sample holds many counts of this clonotype. The V gene is TRBV24-1, the J gene TRBJ2-1; the D gene is possibly TRBD2 (6 bases). The CDR3 consists of 12 residues. V was trimmed by 10 bases and J by 8 bases, leaving 14 bases between them. Germline-derived CDR1 and CDR2 are KGHDR and SFDVKD. CDR3 bases: TGTGCCACTGGGAGGTGGCCTGATGAGCAGTTCTTC. It is translated as CATGRWPDEQFF.

This clonotype occurred many times. The V call is TRBV6-1, the J call TRBJ2-7, with TRBD2 identical over 10 bases. V gave up 2 bases and J gave up 0 bases; unmatched junction bases: 4. CDR1 is MNHNS and CDR2 is SASEGT in the germline V gene. The CDR3 is 16 amino acids. CDR3 nucleotides: TGTGCCAGCAGTGAATTTCTAGCGGGAGCCTCCTACGAGCAGTACTTC. Its protein product is CASSEFLAGASYEQYF.

This clonotype was picked up many times. The V and J genes are TRBV20-1 and TRBJ1-2, with D possibly TRBD1 on 6 matching bases. The length of the CDR3 is 15 residues. V gave up 0 bases and J gave up 4 bases, with 15 bases separating them. Germline CDR1 reads DFQATT; CDR2 reads SNEGSKA (reference sequence). In DNA form, the CDR3 reads TGCAGTGCTAGAGATTCGATACAGGGATTCTATGGCTACACCTTC. Translating gives CSARDSIQGFYGYTF.

The sample holds many counts of this clonotype. The rearrangement links TRBV19 to TRBJ1-5; no clear D. This CDR3 is built from 15 residues. Germline lookup yields CDR1 LNHDA and CDR2 SQIVND (reference sequence). Trimming cost V 3 bases and J 1 base, with 10 bases left between them. This chain's CDR3 is CASSIGQASNQPQHF. As DNA, the CDR3 is TGTGCCAGTAGTATTGGGCAGGCAAGCAATCAGCCCCAGCATTTT.

This clonotype has just a few counts. The chain combines TRBV9 with TRBJ2-3, with 7 bases matching TRBD2. The CDR3 covers 16 residues. Germline CDR1 and CDR2: SGDLS and YYNGEE. Trimming removed 0 bases from V and 3 bases from J; junction bases left unmatched: 7. The CDR3 here is CASSVATGGRTDTQYF. The DNA for the CDR3 is TGTGCCAGCAGCGTAGCAACGGGAGGACGAACAGATACGCAGTATTTT.

This clonotype was found a few times. CDR3 DNA: TGTGCCAGCAGTTTGGGGGGCTCTTCACCCCTCCACTTT. Its translation: CASSLGGSSPLHF. The chain employs TRBV12-3 or TRBV12-4 and TRBJ1-6; weak D call: TRBD1 (6 bases). With 3 bases removed from V and 9 bases from J, the gap between germline ends came to 9 bases. The CDR3 length is 13 residues.

The sample holds many counts of this clonotype. The chain employs TRBV4-3 and TRBJ1-1; D unresolved. The germline V gene has CDR1 LGHNA and CDR2 YSLEER. The CDR3 covers 14 residues. V was cut by 0 bases and J by 1 base, with 6 bases left in between. For the CDR3, the DNA is TGCGCCAGCAGCCAAGACGGTCGGAACACTGAAGCTTTCTTT. This encodes CASSQDGRNTEAFF.

This clonotype was recorded many times. The chain is built from TRBV25-1 and TRBJ2-5; D not resolved. This CDR3 contains 12 residues. V lost 3 bases and J 2 bases, leaving 4 bases between the germline ends. CDR1 and CDR2 from the germline V gene are MGHDK and SYGVNS. The CDR3 spells CASSDWQETQYF. In DNA, the CDR3 is TGTGCCAGCAGTGACTGGCAAGAGACCCAGTACTTC.

This rearrangement joins TRBV25-1 to TRBJ1-1; TRBD1 is a possible D gene (6 bases). The CDR3 is made up of 14 amino acids. V was clipped by 5 bases and J by 2 bases, with 12 bases between them. Germline CDR1 MGHDK, CDR2 SYGVNS. The CDR3 nucleotides are TGTGCCAGCAGTCTGTACAGGGCTAACACTGAAGCTTTCTTT. Translation: CASSLYRANTEAFF.

This chain uses TRBV19 with TRBJ2-1; a possible D gene is TRBD1 (6 bases). Germline V gene lookup returns CDR1 LNHDA and CDR2 SQIVND (reference sequence). V dropped 9 bases and J dropped 0 bases, with 12 bases sitting between them. The CDR3 length is 14 residues. CDR3 sequence: CASRGQLSYNEQFF. CDR3 nucleotides: TGTGCCAGCCGAGGACAGCTCTCCTACAATGAGCAGTTCTTC.

This clonotype was found many times. The genes are TRBV28 and TRBJ2-3; no reliable D call. V was shortened by 6 bases and J by 4 bases, with 8 bases between the two germline ends. Germline V gives CDR1 MDHEN, CDR2 SYDVKM. The CDR3 covers 12 residues. The CDR3 DNA reads TGTGCCAGCAGCCGCCCCGCAGATACGCAGTATTTT. Amino acid sequence: CASSRPADTQYF.

V is TRBV7-3 and J is TRBJ1-1, with a weak D call TRBD1 (5 bases). Germline CDR1 reads SGHTA; CDR2 reads FQGTGA. V was cut by 0 bases and J by 0 bases, with 20 bases left in between. There are 19 residues in the CDR3. CDR3 bases: TGTGCCAGCAGCTTAACGGGACCAGGCCGCCCTCTAATGAACACTGAAGCTTTCTTT. Its protein product is CASSLTGPGRPLMNTEAFF.

Concerning this clonotype itself: Since a much larger clone is just one base distant, this may be a read error. Because the CDR3 is missing its conserved closing phenylalanine or tryptophan, this is likely a read error. The chain employs TRBV5-4 and TRBJ2-1; TRBD2 aligns across 9 bases. CDR3 length: 17 residues. In germline, CDR1 is SGHNT, CDR2 YYREEE (reference sequence). Trimming cost V 0 bases and J 5 bases; bases outside gene matches: 9. CDR3 in amino acids: CASSLGILAGNNNEQFS. The CDR3 DNA reads as TGTGCCAGCAGCTTGGGGATCCTAGCGGGAAACAACAATGAGCAGTTCTCC.

This clonotype was recorded at least ten times. CDR3 residues: CASSQDMITEAFF. CDR3 nucleotide sequence: TGTGCCAGCAGCCAAGATATGATTACTGAAGCTTTCTTT. J is TRBJ1-1 and V is TRBV14; D is unresolved. CDR1 and CDR2 (germline): SGHDN, FVKESK. This CDR3 comprises 13 residues. V was trimmed by 0 bases and J by 5 bases, leaving 7 bases between them. The entire variable domain, with the rest obtained from reference TRBV14 and TRBJ1-1, is as follows: EAGVTQFPSHSVIEKGQTVTLRCDPISGHDNLYWYRRVMGKEIKFLLHFVKESKQDESGMPNNRFLAERTGGTYSTLKVQPAELEDSGVYFCASSQDMITEAFFGQGTRLTVV.